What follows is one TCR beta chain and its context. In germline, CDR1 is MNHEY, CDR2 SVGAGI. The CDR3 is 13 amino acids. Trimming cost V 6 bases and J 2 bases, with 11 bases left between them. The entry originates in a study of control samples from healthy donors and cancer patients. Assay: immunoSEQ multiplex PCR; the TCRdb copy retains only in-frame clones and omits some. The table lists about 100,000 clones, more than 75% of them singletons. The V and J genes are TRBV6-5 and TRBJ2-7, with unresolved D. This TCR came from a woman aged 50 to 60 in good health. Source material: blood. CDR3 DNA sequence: TGTGCCAGCAGCCTATATTCCCCCTACGAGCAGTACGTC. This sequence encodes CASSLYSPYEQYV.